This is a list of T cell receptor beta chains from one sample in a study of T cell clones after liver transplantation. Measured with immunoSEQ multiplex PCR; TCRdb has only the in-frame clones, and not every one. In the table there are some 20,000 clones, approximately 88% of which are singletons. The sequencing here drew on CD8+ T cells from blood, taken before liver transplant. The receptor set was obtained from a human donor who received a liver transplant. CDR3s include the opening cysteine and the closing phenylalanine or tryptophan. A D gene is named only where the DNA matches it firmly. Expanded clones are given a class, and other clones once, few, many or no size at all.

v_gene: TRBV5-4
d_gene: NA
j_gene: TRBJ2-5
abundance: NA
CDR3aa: CASSLQVHVLETQYF
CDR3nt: TGTGCCAGCAGCTTGCAAGTTCACGTTTTAGAGACCCAGTACTTC

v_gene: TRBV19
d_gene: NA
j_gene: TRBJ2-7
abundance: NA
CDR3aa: CASSYSGAHEQYF
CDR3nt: TGTGCCAGTAGTTACTCGGGGGCCCACGAGCAGTACTTC

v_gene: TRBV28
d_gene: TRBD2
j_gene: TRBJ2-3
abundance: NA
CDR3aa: CASRRTSGRGDTQYF
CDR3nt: TGTGCCAGCAGACGGACTAGCGGGAGGGGAGATACGCAGTATTTT

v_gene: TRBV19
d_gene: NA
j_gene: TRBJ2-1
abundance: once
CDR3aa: CASTSGPHNEQFF
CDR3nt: TGTGCCAGTACGAGTGGGCCCCACAATGAGCAGTTCTTC

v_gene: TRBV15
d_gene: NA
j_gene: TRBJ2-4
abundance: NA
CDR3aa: CATSGQGQNLAKNIQYF
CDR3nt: TGTGCCACCAGCGGCCAAGGACAAAACCTAGCCAAAAACATTCAGTACTTC

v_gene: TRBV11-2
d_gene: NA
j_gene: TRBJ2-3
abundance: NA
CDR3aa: CASSFPYWTRSTDTQYF
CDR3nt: TGTGCCAGCAGCTTCCCATATTGGACTCGCTCGACAGATACGCAGTATTTT

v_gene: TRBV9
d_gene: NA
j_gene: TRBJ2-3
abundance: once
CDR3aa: CASSPRGDTQYF
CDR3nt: TGTGCCAGCAGCCCACGGGGAGATACGCAGTATTTT

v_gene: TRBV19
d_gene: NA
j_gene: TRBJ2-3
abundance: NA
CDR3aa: CATQRAVSDTQYF
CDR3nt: TGTGCCACCCAAAGGGCGGTTTCAGATACGCAGTATTTT

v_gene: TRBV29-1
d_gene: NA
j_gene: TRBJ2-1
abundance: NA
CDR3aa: CSVEDYNEQFF
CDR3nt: TGCAGCGTTGAAGACTACAATGAGCAGTTCTTC

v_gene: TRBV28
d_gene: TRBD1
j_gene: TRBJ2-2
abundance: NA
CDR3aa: CASSLLPTGYTGELFF
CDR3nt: TGTGCCAGCAGTTTATTGCCGACAGGGTACACCGGGGAGCTGTTTTTT